This TCR beta chain was found in a study of T cells in localized non-small cell lung cancer. Germline loops: CDR1 ENHRY, CDR2 SYGVKD. The CDR3 extends over 13 amino acids. V was trimmed by 4 bases and J by 6 bases, leaving 7 bases between them. This clone was observed a handful of times. Profiling relied on immunoSEQ multiplex PCR, and the TCRdb table lists in-frame clones only, not all of them. The data show about 54,000 clones, roughly four fifths seen once. Here the sequenced sample was peripheral blood, taken before any cancer treatment. This chain links TRBV10-3 with TRBJ1-6; D is ambiguous. This receptor was identified in an older female donor with stage II squamous cell lung carcinoma. CDR3 bases: TGTGCCATCAGTGCGAACAGTAATTCACCCCTCCACTTT. Protein sequence: CAISANSNSPLHF.